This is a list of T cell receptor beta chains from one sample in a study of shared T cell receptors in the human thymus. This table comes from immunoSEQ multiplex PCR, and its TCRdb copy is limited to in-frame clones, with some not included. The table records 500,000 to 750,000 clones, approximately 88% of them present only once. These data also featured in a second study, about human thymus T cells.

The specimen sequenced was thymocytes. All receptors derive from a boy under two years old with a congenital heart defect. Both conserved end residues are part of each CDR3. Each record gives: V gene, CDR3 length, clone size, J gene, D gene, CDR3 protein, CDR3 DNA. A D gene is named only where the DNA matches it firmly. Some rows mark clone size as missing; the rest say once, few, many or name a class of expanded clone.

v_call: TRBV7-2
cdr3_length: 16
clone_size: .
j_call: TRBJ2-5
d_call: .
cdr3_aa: CASSPSVYQGQETQYF
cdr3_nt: TGTGCCAGCAGCCCCAGCGTCTACCAAGGCCAAGAGACCCAGTACTTC

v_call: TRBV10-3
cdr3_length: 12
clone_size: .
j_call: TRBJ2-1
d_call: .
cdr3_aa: CAISESLSEQFF
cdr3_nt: TGTGCCATCAGTGAGAGTTTGAGTGAGCAGTTCTTC

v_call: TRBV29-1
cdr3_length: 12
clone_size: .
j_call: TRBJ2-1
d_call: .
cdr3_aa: CSVAGIYNEQFF
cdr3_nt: TGCAGCGTCGCGGGGATCTACAATGAGCAGTTCTTC

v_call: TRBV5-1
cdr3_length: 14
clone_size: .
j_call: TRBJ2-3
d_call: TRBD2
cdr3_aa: CASSSAGGRDTQYF
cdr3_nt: TGCGCCAGCAGCTCGGCCGGGGGGAGGGATACGCAGTATTTT

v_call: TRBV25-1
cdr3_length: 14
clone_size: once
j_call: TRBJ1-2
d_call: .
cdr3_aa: CASSEQEGSYGYTF
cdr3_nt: TGTGCCAGCAGTGAACAGGAGGGGAGCTATGGCTACACCTTC

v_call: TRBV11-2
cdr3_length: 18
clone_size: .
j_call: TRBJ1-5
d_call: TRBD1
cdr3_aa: CASSPGQVRGYSNQPQHF
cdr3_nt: TGTGCCAGCAGCCCAGGCCAGGTCAGGGGGTATAGCAATCAGCCCCAGCATTTT

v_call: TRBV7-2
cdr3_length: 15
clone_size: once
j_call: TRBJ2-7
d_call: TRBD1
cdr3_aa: CASSFRDRVNSEQYF
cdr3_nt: TGTGCCAGCAGCTTCCGGGACAGGGTAAACAGCGAGCAGTACTTC

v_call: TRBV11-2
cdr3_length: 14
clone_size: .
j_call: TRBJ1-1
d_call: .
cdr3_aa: CASSQTTGIPEAFF
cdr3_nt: TGTGCCAGCAGCCAGACTACAGGGATCCCTGAAGCTTTCTTT

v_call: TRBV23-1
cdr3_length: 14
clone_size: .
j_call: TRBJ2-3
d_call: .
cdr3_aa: CASSQSMATDTQYF
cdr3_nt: TGCGCCAGCAGTCAATCGATGGCCACAGATACGCAGTATTTT

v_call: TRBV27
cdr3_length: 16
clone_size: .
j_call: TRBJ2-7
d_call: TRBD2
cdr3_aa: CASSSTTSGSAYEQYF
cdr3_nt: TGTGCCAGCAGTTCTACAACTAGCGGGAGTGCCTACGAGCAGTACTTC

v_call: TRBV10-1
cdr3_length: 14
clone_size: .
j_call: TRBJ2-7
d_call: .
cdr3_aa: CASSEGTPAYEQYF
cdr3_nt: TGCGCCAGCAGTGAAGGGACACCGGCCTACGAGCAGTACTTC

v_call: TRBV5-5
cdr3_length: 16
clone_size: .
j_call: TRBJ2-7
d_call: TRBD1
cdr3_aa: CASSRNRTGKPDEQYF
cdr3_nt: TGTGCCAGCAGCAGAAATCGGACAGGGAAGCCAGACGAGCAGTACTTC

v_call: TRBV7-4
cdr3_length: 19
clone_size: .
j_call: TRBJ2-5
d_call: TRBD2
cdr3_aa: CASSSRSISSGIVLETQYF
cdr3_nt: TGTGCCAGCAGCTCCCGGTCAATTTCTAGCGGGATAGTCCTGGAGACCCAGTACTTC

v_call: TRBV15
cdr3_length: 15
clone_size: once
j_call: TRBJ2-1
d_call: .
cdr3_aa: CATSLQGLSYNEQFF
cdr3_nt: TGTGCCACCAGCCTACAGGGATTGTCCTACAATGAGCAGTTCTTC

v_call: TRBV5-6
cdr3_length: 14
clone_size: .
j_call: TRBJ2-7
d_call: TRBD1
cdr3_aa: CASSGGQASYEQYF
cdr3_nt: TGTGCCAGCAGCGGGGGACAGGCCTCCTACGAGCAGTACTTC

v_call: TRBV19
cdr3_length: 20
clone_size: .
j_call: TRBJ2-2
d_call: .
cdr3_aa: CASSIGDWGPISGTTGELFF
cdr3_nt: TGTGCCAGTAGTATAGGGGACTGGGGCCCTATTTCGGGAACTACCGGGGAGCTGTTTTTT

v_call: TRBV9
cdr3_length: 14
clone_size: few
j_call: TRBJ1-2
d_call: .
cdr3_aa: CASSPGERPYGYTF
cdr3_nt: TGTGCCAGCAGCCCAGGGGAGAGGCCCTATGGCTACACCTTC

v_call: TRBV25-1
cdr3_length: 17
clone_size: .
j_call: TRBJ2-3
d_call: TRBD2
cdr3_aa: CASRPRLAGDRTDTQYF
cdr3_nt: TGTGCCAGCAGACCACGACTAGCGGGAGACCGCACAGATACGCAGTATTTT

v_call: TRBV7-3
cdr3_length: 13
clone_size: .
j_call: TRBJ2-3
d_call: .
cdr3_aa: CASSPPSTDTQYF
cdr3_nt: TGTGCCAGCAGCCCCCCTAGCACAGATACGCAGTATTTT

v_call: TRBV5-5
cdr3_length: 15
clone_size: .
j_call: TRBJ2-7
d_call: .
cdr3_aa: CASSWTVYSSYEQYF
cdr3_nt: TGTGCCAGCAGCTGGACAGTTTATAGCTCCTACGAGCAGTACTTC

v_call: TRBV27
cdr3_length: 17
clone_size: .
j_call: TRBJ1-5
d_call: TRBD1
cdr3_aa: CASSLSGTGRGSQPQHF
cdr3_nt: TGTGCCAGCAGTTTATCGGGGACAGGTCGTGGTAGTCAGCCCCAGCATTTT

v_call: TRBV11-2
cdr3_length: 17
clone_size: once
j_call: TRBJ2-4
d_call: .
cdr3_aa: CASSLGVGRTAKNIQYF
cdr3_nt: TGTGCCAGCAGCTTGGGGGTGGGGAGGACGGCCAAAAACATTCAGTACTTC

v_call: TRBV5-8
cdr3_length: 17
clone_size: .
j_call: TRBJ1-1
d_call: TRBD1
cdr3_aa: CASSFYGTGVPVTEAFF
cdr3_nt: TGTGCCAGCAGCTTCTATGGGACAGGGGTCCCCGTCACTGAAGCTTTCTTT

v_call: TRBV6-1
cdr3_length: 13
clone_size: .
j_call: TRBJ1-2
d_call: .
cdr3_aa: CASTPGTNYGYTF
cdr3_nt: TGTGCCAGCACCCCAGGAACTAACTATGGCTACACCTTC

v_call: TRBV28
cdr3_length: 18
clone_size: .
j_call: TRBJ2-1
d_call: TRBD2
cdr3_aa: CASSSGLAGPHSYNEQFF
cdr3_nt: TGTGCCAGCAGTTCCGGACTAGCGGGACCTCACTCCTACAATGAGCAGTTCTTC

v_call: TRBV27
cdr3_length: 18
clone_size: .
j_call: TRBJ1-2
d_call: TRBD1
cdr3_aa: CASSFLRDSFYPNYGYTF
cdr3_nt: TGTGCCAGCAGTTTCCTCCGGGACAGCTTCTATCCTAACTATGGCTACACCTTC

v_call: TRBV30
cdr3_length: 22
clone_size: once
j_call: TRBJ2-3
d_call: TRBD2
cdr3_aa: CAWKGDCPSSGSRGLSTDTQYF
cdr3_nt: TGTGCCTGGAAAGGGGACTGCCCAAGTAGCGGGTCCCGAGGGCTTAGCACAGATACGCAGTATTTT

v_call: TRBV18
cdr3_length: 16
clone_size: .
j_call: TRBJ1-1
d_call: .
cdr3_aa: CASSPSRANMNTEAFF
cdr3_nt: TGTGCCAGCTCACCTTCTAGAGCGAACATGAACACTGAAGCTTTCTTT

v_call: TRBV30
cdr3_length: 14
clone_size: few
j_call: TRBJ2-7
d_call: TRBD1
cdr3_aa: CAWSPSGQGLVQYF
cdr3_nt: TGTGCCTGGAGCCCCTCGGGACAGGGGTTGGTGCAGTACTTC

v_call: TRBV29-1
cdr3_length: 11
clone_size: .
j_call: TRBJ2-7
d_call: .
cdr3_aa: CSVGQIYEQYF
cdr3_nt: TGCAGCGTCGGACAAATATACGAGCAGTACTTC

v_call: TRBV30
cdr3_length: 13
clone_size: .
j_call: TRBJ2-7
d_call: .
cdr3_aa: CAWSGPAAYEQYF
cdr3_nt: TGTGCCTGGAGCGGTCCGGCGGCCTACGAGCAGTACTTC

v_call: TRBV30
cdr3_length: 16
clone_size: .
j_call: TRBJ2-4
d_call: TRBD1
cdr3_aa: CASLRTGPLAKNIQYF
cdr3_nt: TGTGCCTCCCTTCGGACAGGGCCCTTAGCCAAAAACATTCAGTACTTC

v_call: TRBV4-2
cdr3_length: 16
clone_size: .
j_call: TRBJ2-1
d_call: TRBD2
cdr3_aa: CASSQEGLAGGYEQFF
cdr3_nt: TGTGCCAGCAGCCAAGAGGGGCTAGCGGGAGGGTATGAGCAGTTCTTC

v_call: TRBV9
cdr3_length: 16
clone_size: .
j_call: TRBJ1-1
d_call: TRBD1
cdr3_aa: CASSPRTGDRNTEAFF
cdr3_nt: TGTGCCAGCAGCCCCCGGACAGGGGATCGTAACACTGAAGCTTTCTTT

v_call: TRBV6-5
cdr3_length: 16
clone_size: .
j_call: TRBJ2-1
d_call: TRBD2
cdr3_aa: CASSYGLAGEFHEQFF
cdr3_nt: TGTGCCAGCAGTTACGGACTAGCGGGAGAGTTTCATGAGCAGTTCTTC

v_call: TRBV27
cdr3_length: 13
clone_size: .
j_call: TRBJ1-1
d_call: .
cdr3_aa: CASSLVGNTEAFF
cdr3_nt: TGTGCCAGCAGTTTGGTCGGGAACACTGAAGCTTTCTTT

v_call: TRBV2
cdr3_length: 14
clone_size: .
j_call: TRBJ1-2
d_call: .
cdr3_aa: CASSETGSNYGYTF
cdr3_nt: TGTGCCAGCAGTGAAACAGGCTCAAACTATGGCTACACCTTC